This T cell receptor (beta chain) was found in a study of blood T cell repertoires in COVID-19. Authors' methods: For nucleated cells, counts were estimated from reference gene primer amplification. Sequencing used immunoSEQ multiplex PCR; TCRdb keeps in-frame clones, though not all of them. The V and J calls and the clone size are those of that table, but D and trimming were determined from the DNA. The sample has a few hundred thousand clones, nearly 90% seen once. The CDR3 totals 16 residues. From germline, CDR1 is SGDLS and CDR2 YYNGEE. V lost 0 bases and J lost 7; bases outside the gene matches: 8.

This TCR came from a woman aged 40 to 50 with COVID-19, enrolled during active disease. The chain recombines TRBV9 with TRBJ1-4; TRBD1 agrees at 8 bases. Sequencing was carried out using peripheral blood. DNA for the CDR3: TGTGCCAGCAGCGTAGGCCCCGGAGACAGGGGTGAAAAACTGTTTTTT. Its protein is CASSVGPGDRGEKLFF.